The text below deals with one T cell receptor (beta chain). The antigen it recognizes is unknown. No base qualities exist here, and no much larger clone lies one base off it. These data originate in a study of blood T cell repertoires in COVID-19 (dated by TCRdb to the early 2020s). The study in broad terms: Samples covering the acute and convalescent phases of COVID-19 were provided by collaborators in the United States, Italy and Spain. The repertoires were released in a freely available public database intended as a resource for research on the immune response to SARS-CoV-2. Where available, HLA class I and class II types were obtained from metadata supplied by the sample provider rather than from assay-based typing. The material from the prospective study consisted of cDNA or gDNA derived from T cells, B-cell-depleted T cells, or PBMCs. Subjects who had been exposed to COVID-19, were actively infected with it, or had recovered from it provided the deeply sampled blood TCRbeta repertoires that made up the dataset. The sample metadata nearly always contained a de-identified subject ID, COVID-19 status, age in years and sex. Samples were obtained from the ongoing ImmuneRACE study (first 160 participants) and from about 1,300 subjects provided by 6 global collaborators.

The full study reports these points: The quantity of clinical and demographic metadata differed by source and by participant and was supplied without curation.

There are 15 amino acids in the CDR3, from cysteine to phenylalanine inclusive. Of all the DNA, just the CDR3 is kept, 45 bases in frame from base 1. Germline trimming amounts to 0 bases on V and 4 bases on J, with 6 as the count of junction bases outside the gene matches. The germline V gene (reference sequence) gives CDR1 as SGHNT and CDR2 as YYREEE. In Seattle, one collaborating source enrolled patients while the infection was active and tracked those patients longitudinally over the course of disease. Collaborating institutions collected whole blood in K2EDTA tubes following their own protocols. Collaborator samples were shipped for TCRbeta analysis as frozen whole blood, isolated PBMCs, or DNA extracted from either sample type. TCRbeta CDR3 regions were amplified from genomic DNA by means of the immunoSEQ Assay, a bias-controlled multiplex PCR. For the original study's pipeline: Nucleated cell counts per sample were estimated from amplification of reference gene primers within the assay. To quantify the absolute abundance of each unique TCRbeta CDR3 rearrangement, sequence reads were collapsed and filtered. For each sample, productive Simpson clonality was calculated by taking the square root of Simpson's diversity index across productive rearrangements. TCRdb retrieved this table from immuneACCESS and kept in-frame rearrangements only. Not all clones are present; in checked studies, unresolved V genes account for under half, and no reason is known for the remainder. V and J calls and clone size are given by that table; D and trimming were obtained from the DNA. For this sample there are over 150,000 clones; roughly 84% appear just once. The ten largest clones capture roughly a sixth of the sample.

The receptor was isolated from a man aged 50-59 years with COVID-19, enrolled during active disease. Rearrangement joined TRBV5-4 to TRBJ2-7; TRBD2 aligns with 8 central bases. Material for sequencing was peripheral blood. CDR3 sequence: CASSLGREDPYEQYF. The DNA sequence reads TGTGCCAGCAGCTTGGGGCGGGAGGACCCGTACGAGCAGTACTTC.